One sample yielded the 12 T cell receptor beta chains listed below, sequenced in a study of identical twins. TCRdb reprocessed the 5' RACE reads via MiXCR and lists one record per CDR3 protein. The sample lists around 370,000 distinct CDR3 sequences, about 10% seen once, with 8.5% to 10% in the top ten. Material for sequencing was naive T cells sorted from blood. The receptors derive from a woman in her 50s in good health.

The table lists this clonotype with a few counts. The chain has TRBV20-1 and TRBJ1-1; D might be TRBD1 (5 bases). Germline V CDR1 and CDR2: DFQATT, SNEGSKA (reference sequence). V lost 6 bases to trimming and J lost 11 bases, with 19 bases between them. The CDR3 contains 12 residues. The CDR3 nucleotides are TGCAGTGCCCGAGGGGCAGGGTTTGGCGCTTTCTTT. It specifies CSARGAGFGAFF.

This clonotype was seen a handful of times. The V and J genes are TRBV29-1 and TRBJ2-5; possibly TRBD2 for D (5 bases). Germline loops: CDR1 SQVTM, CDR2 ANQGSEA. V gave up 7 bases and J gave up 4 bases, with 10 bases separating them. The CDR3 length is 11 residues. The CDR3 is CSATRGETQYF. The CDR3 coding sequence is TGCAGCGCAACTCGGGGAGAGACCCAGTACTTC.

This clonotype was seen a few times. The rearrangement links TRBV7-2 to TRBJ1-4; maybe TRBD1 (5 bases). Trimming cost V 5 bases and J 3 bases, with 13 bases left between them. CDR3 length: 15 amino acids. Germline lookup yields CDR1 SGHTA and CDR2 FQGNSA. Here the CDR3 reads CASSAVGVPNEKLFF. CDR3 sequence (DNA): TGTGCCAGCAGCGCAGTAGGGGTTCCTAATGAAAAACTGTTTTTT.

The chain employs TRBV19 and TRBJ2-1; TRBD1 might be the D (6 bases). CDR3 size: 16 residues. The germline gives CDR1 LNHDA, CDR2 SQIVND (reference sequence). V was shortened by 7 bases and J by 6 bases, with 22 bases between the two germline ends. CDR3 nucleotide sequence: TGTGCCAGTACCCCCCGCCTCCCGACAGGAGGCAATGAGCAGTTCTTC. It translates to CASTPRLPTGGNEQFF.

The table lists this clonotype with a few counts. The chain links TRBV6-5 to TRBJ1-4; TRBD1 matches at 8 bases. CDR3 length: 16 amino acids. V gave up 6 bases and J gave up 0 bases; unmatched junction bases: 6. The germline V gene has CDR1 MNHEY and CDR2 SVGAGI. For the CDR3, the DNA is TGTGCCAGCAGATCGACAGGGGTGACAACTAATGAAAAACTGTTTTTT. Its protein product is CASRSTGVTTNEKLFF.

This clonotype was observed a few times. This chain links TRBV12-3 or TRBV12-4 with TRBJ2-6; tentatively, D is TRBD1 (7 bases). The CDR3 loop spans 19 amino acids. Trimming took off 0 bases at V and 0 bases at J, with 15 bases between the two ends. CDR3 residues: CASSLAPRGAVSGANVLTF. CDR3 DNA sequence: TGTGCCAGCAGTTTAGCGCCCAGGGGGGCGGTCTCTGGGGCCAACGTCCTGACTTTC.

In this sample, this clonotype turned up a few times. V and J are TRBV4-2 and TRBJ2-4; D possibly corresponds to TRBD1 (5 bases). CDR1 is LGHNA and CDR2 is YNFKEQ in the germline V gene. Trimming removed 0 bases from V and 16 bases from J, with 16 bases in between. The CDR3 covers 13 residues. CDR3 protein: CASSQEPFGHVYF. The CDR3 nucleotides are TGTGCCAGCAGCCAAGAACCATTTGGACACGTCTACTTC.

This clonotype was detected ten times or more. The V gene is TRBV5-1, the J gene TRBJ2-1; D might be TRBD2 (6 bases). The germline V gene encodes CDR1 SGHRS and CDR2 YFSETQ. The V gene lost 1 base and the J gene lost 6 bases, with 11 bases spanning the gap. This CDR3 comprises 14 residues. CDR3 nucleotides: TGCGCCAGCAGCTTGTATCGGGGGACCAATGAGCAGTTCTTC. Its protein product is CASSLYRGTNEQFF.

This clonotype appeared a few times. The rearrangement joins TRBV5-6 to TRBJ2-5; the D gene is possibly TRBD2 (5 bases). This CDR3 is built from 12 residues. Germline V gives CDR1 SGHDT, CDR2 YYEEEE. Deletions cut 0 bases from V and 9 bases from J, with 9 bases between. The CDR3 sequence: CASSLARASQYF. The CDR3 coding sequence is TGTGCCAGCAGCTTGGCGAGGGCTTCCCAGTACTTC.

This clonotype was recorded at least ten times. V and J are TRBV20-1 and TRBJ2-7; 7 bases are shared with TRBD1. This CDR3 is built from 12 residues. J lost 1 base, V lost 3 bases, and 0 bases had no gene match. Germline CDR1 DFQATT, CDR2 SNEGSKA (reference sequence). The CDR3 spells CSARGQSYEQYF. CDR3 DNA sequence: TGCAGTGCTAGGGGACAGTCCTACGAGCAGTACTTC.

This chain joins TRBV2 and TRBJ2-1; 7 bases fit TRBD2. The CDR3 spans 15 residues. V dropped 2 bases and J dropped 6; count of bases not matched to a gene: 7. The germline V gene encodes CDR1 SNHLY and CDR2 FYNNEI. CDR3 region: CASSEIAGLGNEQFF. DNA of the CDR3: TGTGCCAGCAGTGAAATAGCGGGCTTGGGCAATGAGCAGTTCTTC.

The chain joins TRBV2 to TRBJ2-7; 10 nucleotides line up with TRBD1. Losses at the gene ends were 7 bases for V and 5 bases for J; bases not matched to a gene: 8. CDR1 is SNHLY, CDR2 FYNNEI, per germline. The CDR3 has 14 residues. The CDR3 loop reads CASTRDRGPDEQYF. The DNA of the CDR3 is TGTGCCAGCACTCGAGACAGGGGGCCCGACGAGCAGTACTTC. Full variable domain (remainder filled in from reference TRBV2 and TRBJ2-7): EPEVTQTPSHQVTQMGQEVILRCVPISNHLYFYWYRQILGQKVEFLVSFYNNEISEKSEIFDDQFSVERPDGSNFTLKIRSTKLEDSAMYFCASTRDRGPDEQYFGPGTRLTVT.